Presented here are 10 T cell receptor beta chains from one specimen sequenced in a study of blood T cell repertoires in COVID-19. Data came from immunoSEQ multiplex PCR; TCRdb stores just in-frame clones and leaves some out. The sample lists about 58,000 clones, 90% to 95% seen once, with 4.6% in the top ten. Sequencing used peripheral blood. Receptor source: a man aged 50 to 60 with active COVID-19.

This clone was detected only once. The chain has TRBV24-1 and TRBJ2-3, with 8 bases that match TRBD2. Germline V gives CDR1 KGHDR, CDR2 SFDVKD. This CDR3 is built from 14 residues. Trimming cost V 4 bases and J 6 bases; bases outside gene matches: 5. The CDR3 region has the DNA TGTGCCACCAGTGAAACGGGGGGGCCGGATACGCAGTATTTT. This translates into CATSETGGPDTQYF.

J is TRBJ1-2 and V is TRBV27; perhaps TRBD1 as D (5 bases). CDR1 and CDR2 (germline): MNHEY, SMNVEV (reference sequence). Between the trimmed V and J ends, which lost 2 bases and 2 bases, there was a span of 12 bases. This CDR3 contains 15 residues. This CDR3 is CASSLRRGANYGYTF. CDR3 nucleotide sequence: TGTGCCAGCAGTTTACGTAGGGGTGCAAACTATGGCTACACCTTC.

The chain employs TRBV6-2 or TRBV6-3 and TRBJ1-1, with 9 bases matching TRBD1. The V and J ends lost 2 bases and 2 bases, in that order; junction bases with no gene match: 6. Per the germline V gene, CDR1 is MNHEY and CDR2 is SVGEGT. There are 16 residues in the CDR3. CDR3 loop: CASSYEVDRGNTEAFF. The CDR3 nucleotides are TGTGCCAGCAGTTACGAAGTGGACAGGGGAAACACTGAAGCTTTCTTT.

V is TRBV6-6 and J is TRBJ1-6; D call uncertain. The germline gives CDR1 MNHNY, CDR2 SVGAGI (reference sequence). Trimming removed 2 bases from V and 7 bases from J, with 9 bases in between. This CDR3 region has 14 residues. The CDR3 here is CASSYDEGNSPLHF. In nucleotides, the CDR3 is TGTGCCAGCAGTTACGACGAGGGAAATTCACCCCTCCACTTT.

V usage is TRBV28 and J usage is TRBJ2-7, with 7 bases identical to TRBD1. CDR3 length: 12 residues. CDR1 is MDHEN and CDR2 is SYDVKM in the germline V gene. The V gene end was trimmed by 6 bases and the J gene end by 5 bases; junction bases not matched to a gene: 4. CDR3 nucleotides: TGTGCCAGCAGGCTAGGGACAGACGAGCAGTACTTC. It is translated as CASRLGTDEQYF.

The chain links TRBV5-6 to TRBJ1-2; no definite D call. CDR3 length equals 13 residues. Trimming shortened V by 1 base and J by 4 bases, and 8 bases separated the two germline ends. Germline V CDR1 and CDR2: SGHDT, YYEEEE. As DNA, the CDR3 is TGTGCCAGCAGCTTGAACGGAGTCTATGGCTACACCTTC. This codes for CASSLNGVYGYTF.

This chain uses TRBV12-2 with TRBJ2-2; whether TRBD2, the table's D call, matches the DNA was not checked. TRBV12-2 counts as a pseudogene. There are 16 residues in the CDR3. CDR3 loop: CASRQGAGLNTGELFF. CDR3 bases: TGTGCAAGTCGCCAAGGAGCGGGACTGAACACCGGGGAGCTGTTTTTT.

This chain connects TRBV4-1 to TRBJ2-7; perhaps TRBD1 as D (6 bases). The CDR3 is 16 residues long. The V and J ends lost 4 bases and 2 bases respectively, with 18 bases between them. Germline values: CDR1 MGHRA, CDR2 YSYEKL. In DNA form, the CDR3 reads TGCGCCAGCAGCCCCAGGGGCCAACCCGGCCCCTACGAGCAGTACTTC. Its translation is CASSPRGQPGPYEQYF.

This rearrangement joins TRBV5-1 to TRBJ1-6; 11 positions agree with TRBD1. This CDR3 has 16 amino acids. V lost 1 base, J lost 9 bases, and 6 bases stayed unmatched. Germline V gene lookup returns CDR1 SGHRS and CDR2 YFSETQ. This CDR3 is CASSLFSGQGASPLHF. CDR3 sequence (DNA): TGCGCCAGCAGCTTGTTTTCCGGACAGGGGGCTTCACCCCTCCACTTT.

The chain couples TRBV2 to TRBJ2-2; 8 bases line up with TRBD2. The CDR3 extends over 17 amino acids. The V and J ends lost 6 bases and 1 base, in that order; junction bases with no gene match: 10. From germline, CDR1 is SNHLY and CDR2 FYNNEI. CDR3 nucleotides: TGTGCCAGCAGAACAGCTGGGACTAGTCTGAACACCGGGGAGCTGTTTTTT. Encoded protein: CASRTAGTSLNTGELFF.